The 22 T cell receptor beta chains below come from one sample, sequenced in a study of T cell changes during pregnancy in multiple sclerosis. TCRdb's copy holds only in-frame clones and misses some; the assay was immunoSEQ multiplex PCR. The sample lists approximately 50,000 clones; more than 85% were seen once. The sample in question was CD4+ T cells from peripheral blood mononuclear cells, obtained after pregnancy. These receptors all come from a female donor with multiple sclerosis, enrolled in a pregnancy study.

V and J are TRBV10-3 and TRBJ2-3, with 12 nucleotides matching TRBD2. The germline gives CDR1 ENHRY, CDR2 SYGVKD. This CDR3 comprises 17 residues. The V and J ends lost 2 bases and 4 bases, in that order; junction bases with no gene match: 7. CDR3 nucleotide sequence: TGTGCCATCAGTGAGATACTAGCGGGAGGTGGCGCAGATACGCAGTATTTT. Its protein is CAISEILAGGGADTQYF.

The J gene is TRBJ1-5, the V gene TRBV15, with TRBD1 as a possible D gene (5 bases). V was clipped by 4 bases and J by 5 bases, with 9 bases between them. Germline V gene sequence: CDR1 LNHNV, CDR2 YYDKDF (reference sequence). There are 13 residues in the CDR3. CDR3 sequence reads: CATSKTVDQPQHF. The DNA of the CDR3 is TGTGCCACCAGCAAGACAGTCGATCAGCCCCAGCATTTT. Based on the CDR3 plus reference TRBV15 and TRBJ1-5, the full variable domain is DAMVIQNPRYQVTQFGKPVTLSCSQTLNHNVMYWYQQKSSQAPKLLFHYYDKDFNNEADTPDNFQSRRPNTSFCFLDIRSPGLGDTAMYLCATSKTVDQPQHFGDGTRLSIL.

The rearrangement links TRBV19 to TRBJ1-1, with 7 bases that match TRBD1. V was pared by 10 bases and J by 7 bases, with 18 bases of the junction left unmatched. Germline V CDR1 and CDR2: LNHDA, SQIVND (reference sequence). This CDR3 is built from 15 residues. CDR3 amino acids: CATTLDRAAHDEAFF. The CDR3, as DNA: TGTGCCACCACCCTCGACAGGGCTGCCCACGATGAAGCTTTCTTT.

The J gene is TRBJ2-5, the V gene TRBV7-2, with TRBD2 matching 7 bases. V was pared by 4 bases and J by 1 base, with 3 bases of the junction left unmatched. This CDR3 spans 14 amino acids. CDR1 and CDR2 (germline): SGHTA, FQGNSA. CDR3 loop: CASSSWTSQETQYF. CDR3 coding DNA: TGTGCCAGCAGCTCGTGGACTAGCCAAGAGACCCAGTACTTC. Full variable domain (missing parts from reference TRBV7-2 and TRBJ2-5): GAGVSQSPSNKVTEKGKDVELRCDPISGHTALYWYRQSLGQGLEFLIYFQGNSAPDKSGLPSDRFSAERTGGSVSTLTIQRTQQEDSAVYLCASSSWTSQETQYFGPGTRLLVL.

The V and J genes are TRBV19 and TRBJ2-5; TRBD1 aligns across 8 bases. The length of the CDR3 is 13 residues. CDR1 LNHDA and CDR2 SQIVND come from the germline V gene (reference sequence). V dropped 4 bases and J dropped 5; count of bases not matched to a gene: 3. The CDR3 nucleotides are TGTGCCAGTAGTACGGACAGGGCTGAGACCCAGTACTTC. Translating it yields CASSTDRAETQYF.

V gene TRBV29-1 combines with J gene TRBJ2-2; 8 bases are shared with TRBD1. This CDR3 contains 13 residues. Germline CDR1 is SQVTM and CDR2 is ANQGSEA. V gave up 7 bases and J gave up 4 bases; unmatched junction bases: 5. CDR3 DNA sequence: TGCAGCGGGACAGGGAGTAGCACCGGGGAGCTGTTTTTT. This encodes CSGTGSSTGELFF.

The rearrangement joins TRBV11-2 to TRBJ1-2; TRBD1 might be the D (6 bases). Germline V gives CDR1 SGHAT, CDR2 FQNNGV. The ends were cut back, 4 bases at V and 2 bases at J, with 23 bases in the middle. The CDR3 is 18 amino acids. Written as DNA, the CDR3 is TGTGCCAGCAGCTCCACGTATGCACAGGTGGACAGAAACTATGGCTACACCTTC. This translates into CASSSTYAQVDRNYGYTF.

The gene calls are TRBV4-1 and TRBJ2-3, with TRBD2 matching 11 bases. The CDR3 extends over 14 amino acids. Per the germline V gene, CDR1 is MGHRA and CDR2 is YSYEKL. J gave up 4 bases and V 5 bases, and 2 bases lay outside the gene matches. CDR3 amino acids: CASSVAGGPDTQYF. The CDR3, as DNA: TGCGCCAGCAGCGTAGCGGGAGGGCCAGATACGCAGTATTTT.

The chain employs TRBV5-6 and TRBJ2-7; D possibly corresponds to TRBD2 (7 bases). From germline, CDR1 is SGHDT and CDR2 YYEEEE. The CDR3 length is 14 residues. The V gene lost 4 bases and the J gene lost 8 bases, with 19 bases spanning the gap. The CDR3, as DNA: TGTGCCAGCAGCCACACCAGTGGGGGGGGCCAGCAGTACTTC. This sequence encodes CASSHTSGGGQQYF.

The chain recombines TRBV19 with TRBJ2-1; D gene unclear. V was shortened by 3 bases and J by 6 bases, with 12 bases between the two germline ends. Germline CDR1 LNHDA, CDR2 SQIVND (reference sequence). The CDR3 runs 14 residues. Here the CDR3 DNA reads TGTGCCAGTAGTATCCCCTCGACACCCAATGAGCAGTTCTTC. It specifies CASSIPSTPNEQFF.

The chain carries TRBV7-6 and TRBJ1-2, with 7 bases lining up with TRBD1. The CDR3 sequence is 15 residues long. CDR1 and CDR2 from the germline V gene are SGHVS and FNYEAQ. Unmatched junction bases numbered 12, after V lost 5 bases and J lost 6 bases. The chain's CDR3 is CASSPIRTGRNGYTF. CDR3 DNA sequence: TGTGCCAGCAGCCCTATCAGGACAGGTCGGAATGGCTACACCTTC. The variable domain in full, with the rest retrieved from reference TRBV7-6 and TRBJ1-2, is GAGVSQSPRYKVTKRGQDVALRCDPISGHVSLYWYRQALGQGPEFLTYFNYEAQQDKSGLPNDRFSAERPEGSISTLTIQRTEQRDSAMYRCASSPIRTGRNGYTFGSGTRLTVV.

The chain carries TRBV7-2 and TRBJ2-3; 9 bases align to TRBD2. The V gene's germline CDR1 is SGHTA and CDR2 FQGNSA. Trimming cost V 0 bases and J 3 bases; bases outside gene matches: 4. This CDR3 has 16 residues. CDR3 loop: CASSLAEAGGTDTQYF. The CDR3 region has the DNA TGTGCCAGCAGCTTAGCGGAAGCGGGAGGAACAGATACGCAGTATTTT.

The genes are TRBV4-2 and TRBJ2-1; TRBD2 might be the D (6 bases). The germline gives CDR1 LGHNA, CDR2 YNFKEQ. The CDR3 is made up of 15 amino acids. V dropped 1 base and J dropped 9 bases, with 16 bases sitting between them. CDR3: CASSQASEGLSEQFF. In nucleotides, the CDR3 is TGTGCCAGCAGCCAAGCTTCGGAGGGCCTCAGTGAGCAGTTCTTC.

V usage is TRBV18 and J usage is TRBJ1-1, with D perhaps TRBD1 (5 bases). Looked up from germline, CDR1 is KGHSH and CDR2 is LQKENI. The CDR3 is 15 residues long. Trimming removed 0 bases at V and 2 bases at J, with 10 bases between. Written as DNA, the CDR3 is TGTGCCAGCTCACCACCGCGCAGGGCAAACACTGAAGCTTTCTTT. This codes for CASSPPRRANTEAFF. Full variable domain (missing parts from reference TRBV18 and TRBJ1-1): NAGVMQNPRHLVRRRGQEARLRCSPMKGHSHVYWYRQLPEEGLKFMVYLQKENIIDESGMPKERFSAEFPKEGPSILRIQQVVRGDSAAYFCASSPPRRANTEAFFGQGTRLTVV.

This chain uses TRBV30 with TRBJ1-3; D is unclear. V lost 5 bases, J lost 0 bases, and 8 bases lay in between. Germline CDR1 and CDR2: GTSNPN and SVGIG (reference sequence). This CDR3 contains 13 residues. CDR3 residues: CAWFRFSGNTIYF. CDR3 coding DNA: TGTGCCTGGTTCCGTTTCTCTGGAAACACCATATATTTT. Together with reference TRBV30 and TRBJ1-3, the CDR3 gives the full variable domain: SQTIHQWPATLVQPVGSPLSLECTVEGTSNPNLYWYRQAAGRGLQLLFYSVGIGQISSEVPQNLSASRPQDRQFILSSKKLLLSDSGFYLCAWFRFSGNTIYFGEGSWLTVV.

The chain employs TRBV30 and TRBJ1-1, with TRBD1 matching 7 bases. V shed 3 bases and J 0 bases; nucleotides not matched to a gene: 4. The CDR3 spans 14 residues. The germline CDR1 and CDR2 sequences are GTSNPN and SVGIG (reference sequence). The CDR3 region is CAWRGDSMNTEAFF. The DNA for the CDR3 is TGTGCCTGGAGGGGGGACAGTATGAACACTGAAGCTTTCTTT.

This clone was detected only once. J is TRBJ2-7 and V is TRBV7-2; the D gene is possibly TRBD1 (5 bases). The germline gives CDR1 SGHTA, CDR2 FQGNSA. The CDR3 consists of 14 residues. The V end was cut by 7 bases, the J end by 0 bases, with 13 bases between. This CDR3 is CASKRQRYSYEQYF. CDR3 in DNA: TGTGCCAGCAAGAGACAGAGATACTCCTACGAGCAGTACTTC.

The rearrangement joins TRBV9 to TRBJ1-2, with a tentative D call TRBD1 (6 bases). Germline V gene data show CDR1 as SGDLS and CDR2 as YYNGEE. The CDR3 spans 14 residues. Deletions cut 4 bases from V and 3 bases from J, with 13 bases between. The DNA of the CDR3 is TGTGCCAGCAGCCCATCGGACAGAGACTATGGCTACACCTTC. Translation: CASSPSDRDYGYTF.

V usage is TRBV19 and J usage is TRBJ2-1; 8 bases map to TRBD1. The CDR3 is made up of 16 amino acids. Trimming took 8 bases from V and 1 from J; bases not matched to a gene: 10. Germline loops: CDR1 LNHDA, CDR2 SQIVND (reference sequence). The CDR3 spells CASRQQQGGSYNEQFF. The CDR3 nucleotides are TGTGCCAGTCGCCAACAACAGGGGGGATCCTACAATGAGCAGTTCTTC.

The CDR3 DNA is TGTGCCAGCTCACCGTCGTCGGGGAACTATGGCTACACCTTC. Translated: CASSPSSGNYGYTF. The chain uses TRBV18 and TRBJ1-2; D gene uncertain. The length of the CDR3 is 14 residues. Trimming took off 3 bases at V and 2 bases at J, with 10 bases between the two ends. CDR1 is KGHSH, CDR2 LQKENI, per germline. Drawing the rest from reference TRBV18 and TRBJ1-2, the complete variable domain is NAGVMQNPRHLVRRRGQEARLRCSPMKGHSHVYWYRQLPEEGLKFMVYLQKENIIDESGMPKERFSAEFPKEGPSILRIQQVVRGDSAAYFCASSPSSGNYGYTFGSGTRLTVV.

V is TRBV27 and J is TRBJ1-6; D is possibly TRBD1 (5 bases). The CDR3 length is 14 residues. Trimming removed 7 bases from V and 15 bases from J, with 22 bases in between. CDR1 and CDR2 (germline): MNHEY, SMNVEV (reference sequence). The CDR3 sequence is CASKVRGLIRGLHF. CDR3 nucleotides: TGTGCCAGCAAGGTGCGGGGGTTAATTCGGGGCCTCCACTTT.

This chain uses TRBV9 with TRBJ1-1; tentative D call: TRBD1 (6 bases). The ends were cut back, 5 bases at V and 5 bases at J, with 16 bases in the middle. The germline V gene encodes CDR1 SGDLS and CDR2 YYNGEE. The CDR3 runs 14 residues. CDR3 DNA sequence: TGTGCCAGCAGTCTAGCAGGGGCAGGGACTGAAGCTTTCTTT. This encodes CASSLAGAGTEAFF.